The present T cell receptor beta chain was sequenced within a study of cytomegalovirus exposure and HLA in healthy donors. Overall study findings and caveats: The study put 150 to 200 TCR beta chains on its list as cytomegalovirus-associated. Follow-up analysis later connected one missense variant in DCLRE1C with trimming of TCR beta V- and J-genes.

Germline V CDR1 and CDR2: SGHTS, YDEGEE. V lost 4 bases to trimming and J lost 6 bases; unmatched junction nucleotides: 5. This CDR3 has 14 amino acids. Primers for the PCR totalled 60 Vbeta and 13 Jbeta. Per the original methods: There were around 80 million unique TCR beta chains by a later count, and approximately 10 million of them were shared. This table comes from immunoSEQ multiplex PCR, and its TCRdb copy is limited to in-frame clones, with some not included. The V and J calls and clone size come from that table; D and trimming were worked out from the DNA. Of 95,000 to 150,000 clones listed, about 62% are singletons. With regard to this clone: Its target is unknown.

This chain uses TRBV5-8 with TRBJ1-5, with 9 nucleotides matching TRBD1. The TCR originated in a woman aged 40 to 55 in good health and CMV-seropositive. The sample taken for sequencing was PBMCs. The CDR3 reads CASSPGQGGQPQHF. The CDR3 DNA follows: TGTGCCAGCAGCCCGGGACAGGGTGGTCAGCCCCAGCATTTT. Supplemented by reference TRBV5-8 and TRBJ1-5, the full variable domain reads EAGVTQSPTHLIKTRGQQATLRCSPISGHTSVYWYQQALGLGLQFLLWYDEGEERNRGNFPPRFSGRQFPNYSSELNVNALELEDSALYLCASSPGQGGQPQHFGDGTRLSIL.